A selection of T cell receptor beta chains follows, all from one sample in a study. TCRdb analysed the 5' RACE reads with MiXCR anew, one entry per CDR3 protein. Here the sample spans roughly 39,000 distinct CDR3 sequences, approximately 19% being singletons. Sequences were obtained from naive CD4+ T cells sorted from a lymph node. The origin of the receptors is a female donor with breast cancer. Both conserved end residues are trimmed from each CDR3.

>TRBV4-1|TRBJ1-1|11
ASSQGRTVEAF
>TRBV5-1|TRBJ2-3|13
ASRRDTGSPDTQY
>TRBV3-1|TRBJ2-1|11
ASSQARRNEQF
>TRBV20-1|TRBJ2-3|9
SAGKTDTQY
>TRBV4-1|TRBJ2-2|12
ASSQPLGTGELF
>TRBV18|TRBJ1-1|12
ASSSGLRNTEAC
>TRBV5-1|TRBJ2-1|15
ASSLAGTSGGAGEQF
>TRBV5-1|TRBJ1-3|11
ASSLSPGNTIY
>TRBV20-1|TRBJ2-7|9
SATEDGEQY
>TRBV5-1|TRBJ1-2|12
ASSSERQGGGYT
>TRBV2|TRBJ1-1|13
ASSVGGQGVAEAF
>TRBV20-1|TRBJ1-1|12
SARVHSLNTEAF
>TRBV5-1|TRBJ2-2|13
ASGGQGGYTGELF
>TRBV7-2|TRBJ1-5|11
ASSFDGYQPQH
>TRBV20-1|TRBJ2-3|10
SATLPGDTQY
>TRBV7-2|TRBJ2-3|13
ASSLVMTSKDTQY
>TRBV5-1|TRBJ2-3|11
ASSSYRTDTQY
>TRBV7-9|TRBJ1-2|12
ASERGGRNYGYT
>TRBV12-3/TRBV12-4|TRBJ2-2|14
ASSSYRDRGTGELF
>TRBV5-6|TRBJ2-7|13
ASSLVDRPPLEQY
>TRBV29-1|TRBJ2-7|9
SAREIYEQY
>TRBV18|TRBJ1-1|13
ASSPTIDRPSEAF
>TRBV5-5|TRBJ2-1|13
ASSSEGSFYNEQF
>TRBV6-1|TRBJ1-1|13
ASSGRTGGVTEAF